Many counts were recorded for the clone carrying this TCR beta chain. Its antigen is currently unknown. This record comes from a study of T cells in Graves' hyperthyroidism and ophthalmopathy. Uncontrolled infection, other autoimmune disease, pregnancy or lactation excluded patients. The CDR3 runs to 12 residues. Germline CDR1 and CDR2: MNHEY and SVGAGI. Trimming removed 2 bases at V and 6 bases at J, with 8 bases between. Findings and caveats of the study: Most thyroid clonotypes expanded above 0.001 appeared in blood too. Ophthalmopathy got predicted by the model a median approximately 6.3 months before its onset.

TCR beta CDR3 region amplification was performed from RNA transcripts. Carried out on the TCR CDR3, a first-round RT-PCR used the HTBI primer set. TCRdb redid the calling of the multiplex PCR reads with MiXCR, one entry per CDR3 protein. The sample lists about 640,000 distinct CDR3 sequences; 45% were seen once. V is TRBV6-5 and J is TRBJ2-7, with TRBD1 as a possible D gene (5 bases). The TCR sequence derives from an adult man with Graves' disease, either hyperthyroidism or ophthalmopathy (not recorded which). The specimen was peripheral blood or thyroid tissue (not recorded which). For the CDR3, the DNA is TGTGCCAGCAGTTACCATCAGGGCGAGCAGTACTTC. It encodes CASSYHQGEQYF.